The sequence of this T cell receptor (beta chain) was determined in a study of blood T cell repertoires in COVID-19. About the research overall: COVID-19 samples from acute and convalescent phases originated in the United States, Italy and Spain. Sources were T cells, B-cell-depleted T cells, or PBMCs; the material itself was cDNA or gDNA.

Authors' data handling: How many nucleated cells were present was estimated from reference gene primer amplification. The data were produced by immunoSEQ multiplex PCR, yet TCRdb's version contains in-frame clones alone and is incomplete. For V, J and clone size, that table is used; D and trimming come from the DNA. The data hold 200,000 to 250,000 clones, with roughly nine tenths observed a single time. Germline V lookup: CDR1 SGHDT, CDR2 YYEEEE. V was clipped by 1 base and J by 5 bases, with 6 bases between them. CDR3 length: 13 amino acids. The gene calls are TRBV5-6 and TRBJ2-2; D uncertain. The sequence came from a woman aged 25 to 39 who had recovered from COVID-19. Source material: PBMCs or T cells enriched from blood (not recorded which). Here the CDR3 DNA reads TGTGCCAGCAGCTTGATTGAGACCGGGGAGCTGTTTTTT. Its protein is CASSLIETGELFF.